This TCR beta chain was sequenced during a study of T cell repertoires in aging, cancer and after chemotherapy. TRB rearrangements spanning V, D and J were amplified using mixed TRB-A/B primers. MiXCR, applied by TCRdb to the multiplex PCR reads, yields one record per CDR3 protein. The table includes about 3,200 distinct CDR3 sequences, 20% to 25% detected once. Study conclusions and caveats: Age-matched healthy donors had significantly more diverse, less clonal blood TCR repertoires than untreated cancer patients. Lymphoid organ infiltration in hematological cancer patients may impair thymic emigration or peripheral T cell expansion. Across the chemotherapy interval, each cancer cohort showed higher median generation probability, suggesting thymic rebound.

Peripheral blood genomic DNA, not sorted cells or RNA, was the template. With respect to this clonotype: Its antigen is unidentified.

V lost 0 bases, J lost 1 base, and 12 bases lay in between. The germline V gene encodes CDR1 LGHNA and CDR2 YNFKEQ. The CDR3 is 16 residues long. V usage is TRBV4-2 and J usage is TRBJ1-2; D uncertain. The source is a human donor with a blood cancer. The specimen sequenced was blood. The CDR3 bases are TGTGCCAGCAGCCAAGATCTACATCTAAGTAACTATGGCTACACCTTC. The encoded protein is CASSQDLHLSNYGYTF.